A selection of T cell receptor beta chains follows, all from one sample in a study of T cell responses to AZD1222 COVID-19 vaccine. Using immunoSEQ multiplex PCR, the repertoire was profiled, and TCRdb retains in-frame clones only, with some absent. The sample contains roughly 80,000 clones, 75% to 95% of which appear only once. The sequenced sample was peripheral blood, obtained on day 0 of MenACWY control vaccination. Source of these receptors: an adult in good health. The CDR3 runs from the conserved cysteine through the conserved F or W. D genes are given only for firm matches. Not every row has a clone size; where given, it reads once, few, many or a size class.

>.|.|TRBJ1-1|TRBV6-5
CASSSLGRVAEAFF
TGTGCCAGCAGTTCTTTGGGGCGGGTCGCTGAAGCTTTCTTT
>.|.|TRBJ1-2|TRBV6-1
CASSGVAEGRVKDGYTF
TGTGCCAGCAGTGGTGTTGCGGAGGGGAGGGTAAAGGATGGCTACACCTTC
>.|.|TRBJ1-1|TRBV2
CASSIGSNTEAFF
TGTGCCAGCAGTATAGGGTCAAACACTGAAGCTTTCTTT
>.|.|TRBJ1-5|TRBV12-3/TRBV12-4
CASSFSNNPQHF
TGTGCCAGCAGTTTTTCAAATAACCCCCAGCATTTT
>TRBD1|once|TRBJ1-1|TRBV30
CAWRNRGDSEAFF
TGTGCCTGGAGGAACAGGGGCGACTCTGAAGCTTTCTTT
>TRBD1|.|TRBJ1-2|TRBV19
CASSKGQGGYTF
TGTGCCAGTAGTAAAGGACAGGGTGGCTACACCTTC
>TRBD1|.|TRBJ2-3|TRBV7-2
CASSRDSLGVGTQYF
TGTGCCAGCAGCCGGGACAGTCTGGGAGTTGGTACGCAGTATTTT
>TRBD1|.|TRBJ1-4|TRBV29-1
CSVRAGGLFF
TGCAGCGTTAGGGCAGGGGGACTGTTTTTT
>TRBD2|.|TRBJ2-1|TRBV19
CASSTTSGYNEQFF
TGTGCCAGTAGTACTACTAGCGGATACAATGAGCAGTTCTTC
>.|.|TRBJ2-3|TRBV2
CASSVSDTQYF
TGTGCCAGCAGTGTTTCAGATACGCAGTATTTT
>.|.|TRBJ1-1|TRBV25-1
CASSEPGVNTEAFF
TGTGCCAGCAGTGAACCGGGGGTGAACACTGAAGCTTTCTTT
>.|once|TRBJ2-3|TRBV5-8
CASSLAGSSRVDTQYF
TGTGCCAGCAGCTTGGCAGGCAGTTCTAGGGTGGATACGCAGTATTTT
>.|.|TRBJ2-7|TRBV24-1
CATSDSQGYEQYF
TGTGCCACCAGTGATTCACAGGGCTACGAGCAGTACTTC
>.|.|TRBJ2-7|TRBV29-1
CSGTWGTYEQYF
TGCAGCGGAACTTGGGGTACCTACGAGCAGTACTTC
>.|.|TRBJ2-3|TRBV24-1
CATSDRGAGTSTDTQYF
TGTGCCACCAGTGATCGGGGGGCGGGAACTAGCACAGATACGCAGTATTTT
>TRBD1|.|TRBJ2-7|TRBV6-5
CASTGGQGADEQYF
TGTGCCAGCACTGGGGGACAGGGGGCGGACGAGCAGTACTTC
>TRBD1|.|TRBJ1-4|TRBV19
CASRDRGGEKLFF
TGTGCCAGTAGGGACAGGGGCGGGGAAAAACTGTTTTTT
>TRBD1|.|TRBJ2-5|TRBV2
CASSEGSTGLGTQYF
TGTGCCAGCAGTGAAGGGTCGACAGGGTTGGGGACCCAGTACTTC
>.|.|TRBJ1-4|TRBV4-3
CASSQEGYEKLFF
TGCGCCAGCAGCCAAGAAGGCTATGAAAAACTGTTTTTT
>.|.|TRBJ2-6|TRBV7-2
CASSPRSSGANVLTF
TGTGCCAGCAGCCCCCGTTCCTCTGGGGCCAACGTCCTGACTTTC
>.|.|TRBJ2-3|TRBV7-8
CASSQSRPGSTDTQYF
TGTGCCAGCAGCCAATCTCGCCCAGGGAGCACAGATACGCAGTATTTT
>TRBD2|.|TRBJ2-7|TRBV10-3
CAISSQEGRGGTYEQYF
TGTGCCATCAGCTCCCAGGAAGGGAGGGGAGGAACCTACGAGCAGTACTTC
>TRBD1|.|TRBJ1-1|TRBV7-9
CASSLTGGLNTEAFF
TGTGCCAGCAGCTTAACAGGGGGTTTGAACACTGAAGCTTTCTTT
>.|.|TRBJ1-2|TRBV30
CAWSVSGAGVFYTF
TGTGCCTGGAGTGTATCAGGGGCAGGGGTTTTTTACACCTTC
>TRBD1|.|TRBJ1-5|TRBV28
CASSLRTGGDQPQHF
TGTGCCAGCAGTTTACGGACAGGGGGCGATCAGCCCCAGCATTTT
>.|once|TRBJ2-1|TRBV28
CASSLPGLSPEQFF
TGTGCCAGCAGTCTCCCCGGACTTTCGCCTGAGCAGTTCTTC